This is a list of T cell receptor beta chains from one sample in a study of cytomegalovirus exposure and HLA in healthy donors. Assay: immunoSEQ multiplex PCR; the TCRdb copy retains only in-frame clones and omits some. The profile shows about 35,000 clones, roughly 78% of them singletons. Sequenced input: PBMCs. These receptors came from a male donor in good health and CMV-seronegative. CDR3s include the opening cysteine and the closing phenylalanine or tryptophan. A D gene is named only where the DNA matches it firmly. Clone size is given for some rows only: seen once, a few or many times, or a class if the clone is expanded.

V gene	D gene	clone size	J gene	CDR3 DNA	CDR3 protein
TRBV19	TRBD1	-	TRBJ1-5	TGTGCCAGTAGTCCTACCGGGACAGGTTATCAGCCCCAGCATTTT	CASSPTGTGYQPQHF
TRBV4-1	TRBD1	-	TRBJ1-2	TGCGCCAGCAGCCAAGATAAGGCGGGGCAGGGGGATTCTAGAGGCTACACCTTC	CASSQDKAGQGDSRGYTF
TRBV5-1	-	-	TRBJ2-5	TGCGCCAGCAGCTTGGATGTAGCGGAAGAGACCCAGTACTTC	CASSLDVAEETQYF
TRBV6-1	-	-	TRBJ1-6	TGTGCCAGCAGTGAAACCCTAGCTAGCAATTCACCCCTCCACTTT	CASSETLASNSPLHF
TRBV18	-	few	TRBJ2-1	TGTGCCAGCTCTACTAGGGGGTACCAGTTCTTC	CASSTRGYQFF
TRBV5-1	-	-	TRBJ2-6	TGCGCCAGCAGCTTGACTTCACAGAGCTCTGGGGCCAACGTCCTGACTTTC	CASSLTSQSSGANVLTF
TRBV7-2	-	few	TRBJ1-5	TGTGCCAGCAGCTTGGGGCAGATCAATCAGCCCCAGCATTTT	CASSLGQINQPQHF
TRBV27	-	-	TRBJ2-3	TGTGCCAGCAGTTTAGTCAGGGGAGGCACAGATACGCAGTATTTT	CASSLVRGGTDTQYF
TRBV27	-	-	TRBJ1-5	TGTGCCAGCAGTTTAGGAGATAGCAATCAGCCCCAGCATTTT	CASSLGDSNQPQHF
TRBV2	-	-	TRBJ1-2	TGTGCCAGCAGTATCGACAGCTCCTATGGCTACACCTTC	CASSIDSSYGYTF
TRBV19	-	once	TRBJ2-5	TGTGCCAGTAGTAACGTGGGAAGGGGACAAGAGACCCAGTACTTC	CASSNVGRGQETQYF
TRBV9	TRBD2	-	TRBJ2-1	TGTGCCAGCAGCGTAGCTACAAGCGGGAGATGGGCGGATGAGCAGTTCTTC	CASSVATSGRWADEQFF
TRBV25-1	TRBD1	medium-sized	TRBJ1-1	TGTGCCAGCCAGGGGGGGGGACAGGGGTTCGTAGGGAACACTGAAGCTTTCTTT	CASQGGGQGFVGNTEAFF
TRBV28	TRBD1	-	TRBJ1-2	TGTGCCAGCAGTTTATCGACAGGGGCAGGGTATGGCTACACCTTC	CASSLSTGAGYGYTF
TRBV7-9	-	-	TRBJ1-4	TGTGCCAGCAGCTTCCGGGGTGCAACTAATGAAAAACTGTTTTTT	CASSFRGATNEKLFF
TRBV5-4	-	-	TRBJ2-1	TGTGCCAGCAGCGGATCGGGGTCCTACAATGAGCAGTTCTTC	CASSGSGSYNEQFF
TRBV2	TRBD1	once	TRBJ2-7	TGTGCCAGCAGTGGACAGGGCACCTACGAGCAGTACTTC	CASSGQGTYEQYF
TRBV2	TRBD2	-	TRBJ2-3	TGTGCCGGTTCTGGTTTGAGCGGGGGGCCGGATACGCAGTATTTT	CAGSGLSGGPDTQYF
TRBV25-1	-	few	TRBJ1-1	TGTGCCAGCATGGGAGGGGGAGAGACTGAAGCTTTCTTT	CASMGGGETEAFF
TRBV10-2	TRBD1	few	TRBJ1-6	TGCGCCAGCAGTGGGACCGGGACAGGGGGCTATTCACCCCTCCACTTT	CASSGTGTGGYSPLHF
TRBV12-5	-	-	TRBJ1-2	TGTGCTAGTGGTTTACCGCCGCTATTAGAGACTGATGGCTACACCTTC	CASGLPPLLETDGYTF
TRBV6-5	-	-	TRBJ2-7	TGTGCCAGCAGTTACTCTCGGGTATCTACCTACGAGCAGTACTTC	CASSYSRVSTYEQYF
TRBV19	-	-	TRBJ1-1	TGTGCCAGTAGGTCCAGGGTTCAGGGTGAAGCTTTCTTT	CASRSRVQGEAFF
TRBV6-5	-	-	TRBJ1-2	TGTGCCAGCAGTCAAAAGGGGGGCTACACCTTC	CASSQKGGYTF
TRBV2	-	-	TRBJ1-2	TGTGCCAGCAGGGAAGGGGGGGGGCTCGGATATGGCTACACCTTC	CASREGGGLGYGYTF
TRBV28	-	-	TRBJ1-4	TGTGCCAGCAGTCCGCTTCGGGAAAAACTGTTTTTT	CASSPLREKLFF
TRBV2	TRBD1	-	TRBJ1-5	TGTGCCAGCAGTACGGACAGGGACAATCAGCCCCAGCATTTT	CASSTDRDNQPQHF
TRBV10-3	TRBD1	-	TRBJ1-6	TGTGCCATCAGTGAGGGGACAGCTAAGAATTCACCCCTCCACTTT	CAISEGTAKNSPLHF
TRBV2	-	-	TRBJ1-4	TGTGCCAGCCAAGAGTTGGGGGGGTCTGAAAAACTGTTTTTT	CASQELGGSEKLFF
TRBV6-5	TRBD1	-	TRBJ1-2	TGTGCCACCAGGCCAACAGGGGGCTACTCTGGCTACACCTTC	CATRPTGGYSGYTF
TRBV2	TRBD2	-	TRBJ2-3	TGTGCCAGCAGTGCTAGCGGAGATACGCAGTATTTT	CASSASGDTQYF
TRBV5-1	TRBD1	-	TRBJ2-7	TGCGCCAGCAGCTTGGTACAGGGGTTGGTGGACGAGCAGTACTTC	CASSLVQGLVDEQYF
TRBV4-2	TRBD1	-	TRBJ1-1	TGTGCCAGCAGCGCGCAGGACAGGGTTGGTGAAGCTTTCTTT	CASSAQDRVGEAFF
TRBV10-1	TRBD2	-	TRBJ2-2	TGCGCCAGCCCCTCGAGGCTGGGACTAGCGGGAGGAAACACCGGGGAGCTGTTTTTT	CASPSRLGLAGGNTGELFF
TRBV6-5	-	-	TRBJ1-2	TGTGCCAGCAGAATGGACAGTAACTATGGCTACACCTTC	CASRMDSNYGYTF
TRBV5-1	-	-	TRBJ1-1	TGCGCCAGCAGCCTCCTCGGCGGCACTGAAGCTTTCTTT	CASSLLGGTEAFF
TRBV6-1	-	few	TRBJ1-2	TGTGCCAGCAGTGAAGGGGCAGGGGAGTCAGATGGCTACACCTTC	CASSEGAGESDGYTF
TRBV7-2	-	-	TRBJ1-1	TGTGCCAGCAGCCAACGCCCGAGGGAAGCTTTCTTT	CASSQRPREAFF
TRBV28	-	-	TRBJ1-2	TGTGCCAGCAGTCCAGGGGCCAACTATGGCTACACCTTC	CASSPGANYGYTF
TRBV2	TRBD1	-	TRBJ1-5	TGTGCCAGCAGTACGGACAGGGATAATCAGCCCCAGCATTTT	CASSTDRDNQPQHF
TRBV4-1	TRBD1	-	TRBJ1-1	TGCGCCAGCAGCCAAGTCAGGGGGCTCACTGAAGCTTTCTTT	CASSQVRGLTEAFF
TRBV2	-	-	TRBJ1-6	TGTGCCAGCAAAGACAGGAATAATTCACCCCTCCACTTT	CASKDRNNSPLHF
TRBV9	TRBD1	-	TRBJ1-1	TGTGCCAGCAGCCGACAGGGGGCTAACACTGAAGCTTTCTTT	CASSRQGANTEAFF
TRBV7-2	-	few	TRBJ2-5	TGTGCCAGCAGCTTAGTGGGCGAGACCCAGTACTTC	CASSLVGETQYF
TRBV4-1	-	-	TRBJ1-1	TGCGCCAGCAGAAACAGGGCCATGAACACTGAAGCTTTCTTT	CASRNRAMNTEAFF
TRBV30	-	-	TRBJ1-1	TGTGCCTGGAGCGAGGGGGTGGATGCTTTCTTT	CAWSEGVDAFF
TRBV30	TRBD1	-	TRBJ1-1	TGTGCCTGGAGTGGACAGGGGGTTGAAGCTTTCTTT	CAWSGQGVEAFF
TRBV9	-	-	TRBJ1-2	TGTGCCAGCAGCGTAGAGGCGGGAGGAGATGGCTACACCTTC	CASSVEAGGDGYTF